This record covers a single T cell receptor beta chain. The sample comes from a study of blood T cell repertoires in COVID-19. Across the study: Acute-phase and convalescent COVID-19 samples originated in the United States, Italy and Spain. The cDNA or gDNA used as material had been derived from T cells, B-cell-depleted T cells, or PBMCs.

In the original analysis: It was from reference gene primer amplification that nucleated cell counts were estimated. The assay was immunoSEQ multiplex PCR, and TCRdb's table has in-frame clones only and misses some. V, J and clone size are those of that table, while D and trimming were read from the DNA. The top ten hold roughly 2.5% of the sample, which has some 180,000 clones, around 87% seen once. Seattle's enrolled individuals joined amid active infection and were then monitored longitudinally. Germline values: CDR1 MDHEN, CDR2 SYDVKM. After removal of 4 bases from V and 0 bases from J, the junction contained 9 bases not matched to a gene. This CDR3 region has 18 residues.

The V call is TRBV28, the J call TRBJ1-5, with 10 bases that match TRBD1. Sequencing input: peripheral blood. The clonotype comes from a woman of 80 years or more with COVID-19, enrolled during active disease. CDR3 nucleotides: TGTGCCAGCAGTTCTCCGGGACAGGGGTTAGTTAGCAATCAGCCCCAGCATTTT. This gives the protein CASSSPGQGLVSNQPQHF. Filled out from reference TRBV28 and TRBJ1-5, the complete variable domain reads DVKVTQSSRYLVKRTGEKVFLECVQDMDHENMFWYRQDPGLGLRLIYFSYDVKMKEKGDIPEGYSVSREKKERFSLILESASTNQTSMYLCASSSPGQGLVSNQPQHFGDGTRLSIL.